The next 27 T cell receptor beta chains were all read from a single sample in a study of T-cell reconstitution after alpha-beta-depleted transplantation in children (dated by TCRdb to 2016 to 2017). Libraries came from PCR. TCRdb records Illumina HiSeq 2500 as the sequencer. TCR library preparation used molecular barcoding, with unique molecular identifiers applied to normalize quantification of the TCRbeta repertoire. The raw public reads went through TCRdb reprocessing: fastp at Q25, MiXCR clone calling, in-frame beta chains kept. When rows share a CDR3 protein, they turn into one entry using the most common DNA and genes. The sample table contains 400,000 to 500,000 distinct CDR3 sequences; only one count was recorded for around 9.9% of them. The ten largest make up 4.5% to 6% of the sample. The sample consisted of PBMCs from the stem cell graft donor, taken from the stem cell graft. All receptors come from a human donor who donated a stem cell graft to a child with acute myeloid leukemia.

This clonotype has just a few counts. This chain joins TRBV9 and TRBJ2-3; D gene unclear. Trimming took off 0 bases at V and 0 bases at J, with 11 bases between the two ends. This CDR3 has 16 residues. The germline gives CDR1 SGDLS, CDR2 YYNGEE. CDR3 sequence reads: CASSVGTQSSTDTQYF. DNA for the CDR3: TGTGCCAGCAGCGTAGGAACCCAGAGCAGCACAGATACGCAGTATTTT. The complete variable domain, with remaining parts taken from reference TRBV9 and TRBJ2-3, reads DSGVTQTPKHLITATGQRVTLRCSPRSGDLSVYWYQQSLDQGLQFLIQYYNGEERAKGNILERFSAQQFPDLHSELNLSSLELGDSALYFCASSVGTQSSTDTQYFGPGTRLTVL.

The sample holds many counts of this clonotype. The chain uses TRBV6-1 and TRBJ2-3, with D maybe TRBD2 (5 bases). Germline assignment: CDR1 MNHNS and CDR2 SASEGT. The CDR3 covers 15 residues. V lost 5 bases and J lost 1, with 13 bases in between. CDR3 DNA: TGTGCCAGCAGTCGCGCAGCTAGCCGCACAGATACGCAGTATTTT. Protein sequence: CASSRAASRTDTQYF.

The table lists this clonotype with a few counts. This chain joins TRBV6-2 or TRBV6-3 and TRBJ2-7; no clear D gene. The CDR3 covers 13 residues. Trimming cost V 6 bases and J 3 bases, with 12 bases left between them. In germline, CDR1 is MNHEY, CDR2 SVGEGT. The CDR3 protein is CASSRYQDYEQYF. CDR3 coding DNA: TGTGCCAGCAGCCGTTACCAAGACTACGAGCAGTACTTC.

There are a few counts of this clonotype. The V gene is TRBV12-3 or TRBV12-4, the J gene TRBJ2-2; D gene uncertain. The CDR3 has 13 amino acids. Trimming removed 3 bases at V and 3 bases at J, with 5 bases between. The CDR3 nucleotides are TGTGCCAGCAGTTTCGGTCACACCGGGGAGCTGTTTTTT. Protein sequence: CASSFGHTGELFF.

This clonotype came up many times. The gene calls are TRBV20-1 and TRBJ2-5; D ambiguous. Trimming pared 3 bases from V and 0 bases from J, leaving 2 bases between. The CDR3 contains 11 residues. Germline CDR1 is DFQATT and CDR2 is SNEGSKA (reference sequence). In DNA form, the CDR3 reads TGCAGTGCTAGGGACCAAGAGACCCAGTACTTC. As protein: CSARDQETQYF.

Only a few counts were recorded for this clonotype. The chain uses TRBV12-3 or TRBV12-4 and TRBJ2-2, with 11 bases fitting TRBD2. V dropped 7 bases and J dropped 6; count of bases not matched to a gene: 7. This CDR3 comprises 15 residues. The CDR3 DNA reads TGTGCCAGCATCCTTAGCGGGAGGGCCTCCGGGGAGCTGTTTTTT. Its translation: CASILSGRASGELFF.

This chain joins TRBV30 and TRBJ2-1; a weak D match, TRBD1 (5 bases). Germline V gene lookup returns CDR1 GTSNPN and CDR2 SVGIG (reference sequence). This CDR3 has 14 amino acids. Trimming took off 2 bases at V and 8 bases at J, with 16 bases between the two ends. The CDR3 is CAWSNAQGRHEQFF. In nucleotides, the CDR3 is TGTGCCTGGAGTAACGCTCAGGGTCGGCATGAGCAGTTCTTC.

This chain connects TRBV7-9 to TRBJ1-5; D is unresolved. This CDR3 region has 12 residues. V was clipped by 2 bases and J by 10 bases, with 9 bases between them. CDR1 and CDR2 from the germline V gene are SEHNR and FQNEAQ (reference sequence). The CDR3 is CASSLTEPPQHF. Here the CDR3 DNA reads TGTGCCAGCAGCTTAACGGAGCCACCCCAGCATTTT.

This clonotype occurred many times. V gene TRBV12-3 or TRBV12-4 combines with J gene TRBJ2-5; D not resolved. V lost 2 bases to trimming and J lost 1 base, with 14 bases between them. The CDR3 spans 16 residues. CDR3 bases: TGTGCCAGCAGTTTATCGACACGACCTTCCCAAGAGACCCAGTACTTC. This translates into CASSLSTRPSQETQYF.

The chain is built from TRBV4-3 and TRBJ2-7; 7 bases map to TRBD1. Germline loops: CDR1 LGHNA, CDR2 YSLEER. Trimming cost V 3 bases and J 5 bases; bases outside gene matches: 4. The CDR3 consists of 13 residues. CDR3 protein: CASSQTGSHEQYF. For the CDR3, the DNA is TGCGCCAGCAGCCAGACAGGGTCCCACGAGCAGTACTTC.

This chain's CDR3 is CASSLAGTVGQETQYF. CDR3 nucleotides: TGTGCCAGCAGCTTGGCCGGGACAGTGGGACAAGAGACCCAGTACTTC. The chain is built from TRBV7-2 and TRBJ2-5; 7 bases line up with TRBD1. V shed 3 bases, J shed 2 bases, and the junction held 9 bases outside the gene matches. This CDR3 is 16 amino acids long. Looked up from germline, CDR1 is SGHTA and CDR2 is FQGNSA.

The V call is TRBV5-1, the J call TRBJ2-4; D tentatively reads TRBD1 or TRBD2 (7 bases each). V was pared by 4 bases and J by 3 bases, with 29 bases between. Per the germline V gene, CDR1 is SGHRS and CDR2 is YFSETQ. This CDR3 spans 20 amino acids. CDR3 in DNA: TGCGCCAGCAGCCTCACTCGACAGGGAGGGGGCCTGGAAGGCAAAAACATTCAGTACTTC. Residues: CASSLTRQGGGLEGKNIQYF. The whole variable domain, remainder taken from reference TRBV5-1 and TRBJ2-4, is KAGVTQTPRYLIKTRGQQVTLSCSPISGHRSVSWYQQTPGQGLQFLFEYFSETQRNKGNFPGRFSGRQFSNSRSEMNVSTLELGDSALYLCASSLTRQGGGLEGKNIQYFGAGTRLSVL.

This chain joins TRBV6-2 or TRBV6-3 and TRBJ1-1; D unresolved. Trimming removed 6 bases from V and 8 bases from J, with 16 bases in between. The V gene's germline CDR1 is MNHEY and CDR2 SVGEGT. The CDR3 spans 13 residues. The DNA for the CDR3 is TGTGCCAGCAGAAACGTCGGGTTCCAGGAAGCTTTCTTT. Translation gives CASRNVGFQEAFF.

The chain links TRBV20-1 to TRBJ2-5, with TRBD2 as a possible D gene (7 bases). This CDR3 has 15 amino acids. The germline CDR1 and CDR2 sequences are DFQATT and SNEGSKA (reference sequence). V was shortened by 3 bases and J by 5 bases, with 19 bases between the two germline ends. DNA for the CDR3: TGCAGTGCTAGTGAGGCACGGGGGGCACTGGAGACCCAGTACTTC. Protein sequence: CSASEARGALETQYF.

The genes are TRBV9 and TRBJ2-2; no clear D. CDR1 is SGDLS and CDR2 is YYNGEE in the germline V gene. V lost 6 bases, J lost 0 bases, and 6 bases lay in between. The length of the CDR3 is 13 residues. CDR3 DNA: TGTGCCAGCAACATACCGAACACCGGGGAGCTGTTTTTT. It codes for CASNIPNTGELFF.

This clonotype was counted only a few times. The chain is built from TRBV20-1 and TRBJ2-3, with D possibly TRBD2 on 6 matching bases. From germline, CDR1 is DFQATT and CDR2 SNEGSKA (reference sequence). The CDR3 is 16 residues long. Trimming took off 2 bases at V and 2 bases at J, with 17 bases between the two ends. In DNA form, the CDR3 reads TGCAGTGCTAGACCTCTCGCCGGGGGATACACAGATACGCAGTATTTT. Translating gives CSARPLAGGYTDTQYF.

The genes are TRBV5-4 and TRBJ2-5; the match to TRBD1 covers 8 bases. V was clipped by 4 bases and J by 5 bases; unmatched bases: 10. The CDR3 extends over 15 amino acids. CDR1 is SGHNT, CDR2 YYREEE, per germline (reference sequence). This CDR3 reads CASSLPGQAGETQYF. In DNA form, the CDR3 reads TGTGCCAGCAGCCTCCCGGGACAGGCTGGGGAGACCCAGTACTTC.

CDR3 nucleotide sequence: TGTGCCAGCAGCACCGGGGCCCGAACTAACTATGGCTACACCTTC. Protein: CASSTGARTNYGYTF. This sequence joins TRBV3-1 and TRBJ1-2; tentative D call: TRBD1 (5 bases). V was trimmed by 5 bases and J by 0 bases, leaving 13 bases between them. The CDR3 totals 15 residues. Germline CDR1 LGHDT, CDR2 YNNKEL (reference sequence).

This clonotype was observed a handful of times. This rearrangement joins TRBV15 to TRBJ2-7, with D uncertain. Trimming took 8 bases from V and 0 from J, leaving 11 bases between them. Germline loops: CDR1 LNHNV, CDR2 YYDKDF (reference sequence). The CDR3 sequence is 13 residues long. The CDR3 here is CATAAESSYEQYF. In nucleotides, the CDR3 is TGTGCCACCGCCGCGGAGAGCTCCTACGAGCAGTACTTC. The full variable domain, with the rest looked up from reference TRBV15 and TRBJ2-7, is DAMVIQNPRYQVTQFGKPVTLSCSQTLNHNVMYWYQQKSSQAPKLLFHYYDKDFNNEADTPDNFQSRRPNTSFCFLDIRSPGLGDTAMYLCATAAESSYEQYFGPGTRLTVT.

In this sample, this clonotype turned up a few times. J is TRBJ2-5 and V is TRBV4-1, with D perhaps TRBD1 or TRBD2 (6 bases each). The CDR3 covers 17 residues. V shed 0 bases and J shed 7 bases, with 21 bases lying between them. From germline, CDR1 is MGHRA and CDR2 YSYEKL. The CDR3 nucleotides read TGCGCCAGCAGCCAAGATAGGCAGGGGAGGTTAGTCGGGACCCAGTACTTC. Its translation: CASSQDRQGRLVGTQYF.

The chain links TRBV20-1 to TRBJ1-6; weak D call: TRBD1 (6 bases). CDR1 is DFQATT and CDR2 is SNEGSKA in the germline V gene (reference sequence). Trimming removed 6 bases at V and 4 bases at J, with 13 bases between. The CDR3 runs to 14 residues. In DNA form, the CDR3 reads TGCAGTGCCCTACAGGGCGGGTATAATTCACCCCTCCACTTT. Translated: CSALQGGYNSPLHF.

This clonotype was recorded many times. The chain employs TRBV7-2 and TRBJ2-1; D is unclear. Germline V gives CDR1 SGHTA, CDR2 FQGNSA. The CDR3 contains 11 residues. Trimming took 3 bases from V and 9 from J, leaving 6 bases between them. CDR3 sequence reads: CASSLVGEQFF. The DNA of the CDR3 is TGTGCCAGCAGCTTGGTTGGTGAGCAGTTCTTC.

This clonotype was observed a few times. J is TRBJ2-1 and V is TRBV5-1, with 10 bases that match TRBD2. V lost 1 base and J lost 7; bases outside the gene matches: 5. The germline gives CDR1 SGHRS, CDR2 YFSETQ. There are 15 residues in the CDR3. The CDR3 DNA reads TGCGCCAGCAGCTTGATTAGCGGGGGGCGGAATGAGCAGTTCTTC. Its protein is CASSLISGGRNEQFF.

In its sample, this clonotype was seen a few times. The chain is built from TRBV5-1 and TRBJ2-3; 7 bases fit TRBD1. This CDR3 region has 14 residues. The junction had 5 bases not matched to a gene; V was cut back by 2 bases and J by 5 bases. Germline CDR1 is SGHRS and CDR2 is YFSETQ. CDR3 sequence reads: CASSFGQAVDTQYF. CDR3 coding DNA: TGCGCCAGCAGCTTCGGACAGGCTGTAGATACGCAGTATTTT.

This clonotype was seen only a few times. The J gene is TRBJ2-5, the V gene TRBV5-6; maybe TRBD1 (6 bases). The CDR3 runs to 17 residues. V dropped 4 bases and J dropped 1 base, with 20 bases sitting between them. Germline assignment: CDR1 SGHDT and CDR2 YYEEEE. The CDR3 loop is CASSRRPKLGAQETQYF. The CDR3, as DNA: TGTGCCAGCAGCCGCCGCCCCAAGCTGGGGGCCCAAGAGACCCAGTACTTC. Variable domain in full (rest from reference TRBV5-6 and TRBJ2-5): DAGVTQSPTHLIKTRGQQVTLRCSPKSGHDTVSWYQQALGQGPQFIFQYYEEEERQRGNFPDRFSGHQFPNYSSELNVNALLLGDSALYLCASSRRPKLGAQETQYFGPGTRLLVL.

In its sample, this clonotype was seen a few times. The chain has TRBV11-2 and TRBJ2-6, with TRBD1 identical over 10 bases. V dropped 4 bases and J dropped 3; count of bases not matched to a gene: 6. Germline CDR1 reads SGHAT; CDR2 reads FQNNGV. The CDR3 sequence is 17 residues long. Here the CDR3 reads CASSSGQGSLGANVLTF. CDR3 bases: TGTGCCAGCAGCTCGGGACAGGGGAGCCTTGGGGCCAACGTCCTGACTTTC. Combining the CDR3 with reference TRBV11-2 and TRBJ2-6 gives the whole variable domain EAGVAQSPRYKIIEKRQSVAFWCNPISGHATLYWYQQILGQGPKLLIQFQNNGVVDDSQLPKDRFSAERLKGVDSTLKIQPAKLEDSAVYLCASSSGQGSLGANVLTFGAGSRLTVL.

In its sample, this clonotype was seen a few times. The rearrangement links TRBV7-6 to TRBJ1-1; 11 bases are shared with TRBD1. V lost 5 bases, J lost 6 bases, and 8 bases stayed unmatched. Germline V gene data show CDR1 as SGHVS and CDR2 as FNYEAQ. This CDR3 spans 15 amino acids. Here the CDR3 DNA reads TGTGCCAGCAGCCCCACTCCGGGACAGGGGGCTGAAGCTTTCTTT. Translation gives CASSPTPGQGAEAFF.